This is a list of T cell receptor beta chains from one sample in a study of cytomegalovirus exposure and HLA in healthy donors. Produced via immunoSEQ multiplex PCR; TCRdb's table is partial and in-frame only. The data show 90,000 or so clones, approximately 80% seen once. What was sequenced was PBMCs. These receptors were collected from a man aged 50-59 years in good health and CMV-seronegative. The CDR3 runs from the conserved cysteine through the conserved F or W. D genes are given only for firm matches. A row's size may be missing; if present it is once, few, many or a size class.

d_call	clone_size	j_call	v_call	cdr3_nt	cdr3_aa
NA	NA	TRBJ1-1	TRBV6-6	TGTGCCAGCAGTTACTCAGGGGGGGCGGGCACTGAAGCTTTCTTT	CASSYSGGAGTEAFF
NA	NA	TRBJ2-5	TRBV6-6	TGTGCCAGCAGTTCCACCAGGGGTTGGACGGAGACCCAGTACTTC	CASSSTRGWTETQYF
NA	NA	TRBJ2-5	TRBV18	TGTGCCAGCTCCCTCCCCAGTATAGAGACCCAGTACTTC	CASSLPSIETQYF
NA	NA	TRBJ2-1	TRBV6-1	TGTGCCAGCACTGAAAGTAACAGGGAAAATGGGCAGTTCTTC	CASTESNRENGQFF
TRBD1	NA	TRBJ1-5	TRBV5-5	TGTGCCAGCAGCATGGGACAGGGGGACTATCAGCCCCAGCATTTT	CASSMGQGDYQPQHF
TRBD2	NA	TRBJ2-1	TRBV7-8	TGTGCCAGCAGTTCCAGGACTAGCGGGAGTGGGGATGAGCAGTTCTTC	CASSSRTSGSGDEQFF
NA	NA	TRBJ2-7	TRBV4-3	TGCGCCAGCAGCCAAGGACTCCTTGATACCTACGAGCAGTACTTC	CASSQGLLDTYEQYF
TRBD2	NA	TRBJ2-5	TRBV7-3	TGTGCCAGCAGCTTGGGACTAGCGGCACAAGAGACCCAGTACTTC	CASSLGLAAQETQYF
NA	NA	TRBJ1-2	TRBV18	TGTGCCAGCTCACCACAATCCGGGGAAGATTCGCACTATGGCTACACCTTC	CASSPQSGEDSHYGYTF
NA	NA	TRBJ1-4	TRBV6-5	TGTGCCAGCGGCCAACAGGATGGTTCTGAAAAACTGTTTTTT	CASGQQDGSEKLFF
NA	NA	TRBJ2-3	TRBV19	TGTGCCAGTAGTCCACGACTAGATTCAGATACGCAGTATTTT	CASSPRLDSDTQYF
NA	NA	TRBJ1-2	TRBV29-1	TGCAGCGTGGAACGCCAGGTTTTCGACTATGGCTACACCTTC	CSVERQVFDYGYTF
NA	NA	TRBJ1-1	TRBV6-5	TGTGCCAGCAGTTACGGGGGGTCGGGCACTGAAGCTTTCTTT	CASSYGGSGTEAFF
TRBD2	once	TRBJ2-5	TRBV4-2	TGTGCCAGCAGCCAAGATCCGACTAGCCCCGGGGGGGAGACCCAGTACTTC	CASSQDPTSPGGETQYF
NA	NA	TRBJ2-7	TRBV5-4	TGTGCCAGCAGCCCAGAGGCCCTCTCCTACGAGCAGTACTTC	CASSPEALSYEQYF
TRBD1	NA	TRBJ1-2	TRBV5-4	TGTGCCAGCAGCCCCGACAGGGCTGCACCGGGTGGCTACACCTTC	CASSPDRAAPGGYTF
NA	NA	TRBJ1-1	TRBV28	TGTGCCAGCAGTTTTGAGGGCACTGAAGCTTTCTTT	CASSFEGTEAFF
NA	NA	TRBJ1-5	TRBV28	TGTGCCAGCAGTTCACGCGGAGGTCAGCCCCAGCATTTT	CASSSRGGQPQHF
NA	NA	TRBJ2-3	TRBV5-6	TGTGCCAGCAGCTTAGAACAGGGACCCACAGATACGCAGTATTTT	CASSLEQGPTDTQYF
NA	NA	TRBJ1-1	TRBV10-3	TGTGCCATCAGTGGGACACCGAACACTGAAGCTTTCTTT	CAISGTPNTEAFF
NA	NA	TRBJ2-4	TRBV28	TGTGCCAGCAGTTTCCGCTCGGGGGTAACCCTAGCCAAAAACATTCAGTACTTC	CASSFRSGVTLAKNIQYF
NA	NA	TRBJ1-2	TRBV2	TGTGCCAGCAGTACGGCTGGGGGGGACTATGGCTACACCTTC	CASSTAGGDYGYTF
TRBD1	NA	TRBJ1-1	TRBV27	TGTGCCAGCAGTCCCCAGACAGGGGGCACTGAGGCTTTCTTT	CASSPQTGGTEAFF
TRBD2	NA	TRBJ2-6	TRBV5-1	TGCGCCAGCAGCGGGGGGGGACTGTCCGGGGCCAACGTCCTGACTTTC	CASSGGGLSGANVLTF
NA	NA	TRBJ1-1	TRBV18	TGTGCCAGCTCACCCCCAGGGGAGAACACTGAAGCTTTCTTT	CASSPPGENTEAFF
NA	NA	TRBJ2-2	TRBV19	TGTGCCAGTAGTTCCCTAGAGACGAACACCGGGGAGCTGTTTTTT	CASSSLETNTGELFF
NA	NA	TRBJ2-2	TRBV9	TGTGCCAGCAGCGGACGACTAGTAGGAGGCGGGGAGCTGTTTTTT	CASSGRLVGGGELFF
NA	once	TRBJ2-5	TRBV29-1	TGCAGCGTTGACGACAGCCAAGAGACCCAGTACTTC	CSVDDSQETQYF
TRBD1	NA	TRBJ2-7	TRBV7-2	TGTGCCAGCAGCTTGAGGTCGGGACAGGAATACGAGCAGTACTTC	CASSLRSGQEYEQYF
TRBD1	NA	TRBJ2-7	TRBV7-9	TGTGCCAGCAGCGGTAACAGGGGGCCCTACGAGCAGTACTTC	CASSGNRGPYEQYF
NA	NA	TRBJ1-1	TRBV6-5	TGTGCCAGCAGTCCAAGACTGGGGGGGACTGAAGCTTTCTTT	CASSPRLGGTEAFF
TRBD1	NA	TRBJ2-7	TRBV6-6	TGTGCCACCAAGGACAGGGAACATTTAGGTGGCGAGCAGTACTTC	CATKDREHLGGEQYF
NA	NA	TRBJ1-5	TRBV28	TGTGCCAGCAGTTTACGGACTGCCCTTAATCAGCCCCAGCATTTT	CASSLRTALNQPQHF
NA	NA	TRBJ2-7	TRBV19	TGTGCCAGTAGTCCCGGGAGAGAGCAGTACTTC	CASSPGREQYF
NA	NA	TRBJ2-1	TRBV11-2	TGTGCCAGCAGCTACGGGGGTTTACCGTTCTTC	CASSYGGLPFF
NA	few	TRBJ1-2	TRBV28	TGTGCCAGCAGTGCAGGGGCGGGTGGCTACACCTTC	CASSAGAGGYTF
NA	once	TRBJ2-1	TRBV14	TGTGCCAGCAGCCAAGATAGGGGACTTGTTGGGACGTACTTCTTC	CASSQDRGLVGTYFF
TRBD1	NA	TRBJ1-2	TRBV5-4	TGTGCCACTTCCGGGACAGGGGTCTATGGCTACACCTTC	CATSGTGVYGYTF
TRBD2	NA	TRBJ2-5	TRBV10-3	TGTGCCATCAGTGAGGGTGGTAGCGGGAGAGTGGGAGAGACCCAGTACTTC	CAISEGGSGRVGETQYF
TRBD2	NA	TRBJ2-1	TRBV28	TGTGCCAGCAGTTCGGGACTAGCGGGCAACAATGAGCAGTTCTTC	CASSSGLAGNNEQFF
TRBD2	NA	TRBJ2-3	TRBV11-1	TGTGCCAGCAGCTTAGCATCTCGGACTAGCGGGAACACAGATACGCAGTATTTT	CASSLASRTSGNTDTQYF
NA	NA	TRBJ2-3	TRBV7-2	TGTGCCAGCAGCTTAGGGAGGGCCACAGATACGCAGTATTTT	CASSLGRATDTQYF
NA	NA	TRBJ2-7	TRBV27	TGTGCCAGCAGTTTATTTTTCCTTCTCGAGCAGTACTTC	CASSLFFLLEQYF
NA	NA	TRBJ1-2	TRBV6-5	TGTGCCAGCAGTTACTCGGGGGGGCGAAGCTATGGCTACACCTTC	CASSYSGGRSYGYTF
TRBD1	once	TRBJ2-2	TRBV28	TGTGCCAGCAGCGCCGGGACAGGGGGCACCGGGGAGCTGTTTTTT	CASSAGTGGTGELFF
NA	few	TRBJ1-3	TRBV10-3	TGTGCCATCAAGGCACAGGTATACTCTGGAAACACCATATATTTT	CAIKAQVYSGNTIYF
NA	once	TRBJ1-1	TRBV30	TGTGCCTTCAGGGTACGCGCTGAAGCTTTCTTT	CAFRVRAEAFF
TRBD2	few	TRBJ2-3	TRBV6-4	TGTGCCAGCAGTGCGGTAGCGGGAGTCGCAGATACGCAGTATTTT	CASSAVAGVADTQYF
TRBD2	few	TRBJ2-5	TRBV18	TGTGCCAGCTCCCTCGTAGCGGGAGAGGAACAAGAGACCCAGTACTTC	CASSLVAGEEQETQYF